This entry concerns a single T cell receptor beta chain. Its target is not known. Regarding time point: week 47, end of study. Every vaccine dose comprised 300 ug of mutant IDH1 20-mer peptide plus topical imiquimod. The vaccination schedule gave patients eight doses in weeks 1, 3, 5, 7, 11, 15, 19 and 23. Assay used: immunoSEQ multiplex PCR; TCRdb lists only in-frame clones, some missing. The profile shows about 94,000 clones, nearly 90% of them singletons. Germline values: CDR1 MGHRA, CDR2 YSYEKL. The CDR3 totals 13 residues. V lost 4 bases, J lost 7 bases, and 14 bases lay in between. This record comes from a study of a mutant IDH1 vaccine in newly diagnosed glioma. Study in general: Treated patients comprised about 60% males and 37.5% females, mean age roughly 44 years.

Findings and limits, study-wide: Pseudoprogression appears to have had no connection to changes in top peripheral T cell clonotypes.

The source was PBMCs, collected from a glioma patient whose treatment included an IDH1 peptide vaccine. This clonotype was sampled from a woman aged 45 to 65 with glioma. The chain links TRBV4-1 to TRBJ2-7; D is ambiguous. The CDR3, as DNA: TGCGCCAGCAGCCCTGGGATTTTGCGGGAGCAGTACTTC. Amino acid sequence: CASSPGILREQYF.